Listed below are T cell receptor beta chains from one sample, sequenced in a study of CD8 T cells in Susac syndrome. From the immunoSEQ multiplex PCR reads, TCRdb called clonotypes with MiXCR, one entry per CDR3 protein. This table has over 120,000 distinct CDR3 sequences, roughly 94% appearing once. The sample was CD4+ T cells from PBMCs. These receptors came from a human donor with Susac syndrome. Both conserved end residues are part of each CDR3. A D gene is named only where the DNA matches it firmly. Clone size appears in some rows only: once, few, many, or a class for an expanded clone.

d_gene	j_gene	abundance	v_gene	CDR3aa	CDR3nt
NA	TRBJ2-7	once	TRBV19	CASSMHSDSSYEQYF	TGTGCCAGTAGTATGCACTCGGACAGCTCCTACGAGCAGTACTTC
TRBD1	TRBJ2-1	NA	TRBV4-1	CASSQGQGVRYNEQFF	TGCGCCAGCAGCCAAGGACAGGGGGTCAGGTACAATGAGCAGTTCTTC
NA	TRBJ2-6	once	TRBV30	CAWRALVGGANVLTF	TGTGCCTGGAGGGCCCTAGTAGGTGGGGCCAACGTCCTGACTTTC
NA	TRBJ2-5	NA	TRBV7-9	CASSLGDLQYF	TGTGCCAGCAGCTTAGGTGATCTACAGTACTTC
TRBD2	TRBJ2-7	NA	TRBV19	CASRVSGRMTYEQYF	TGTGCCAGTAGGGTCAGCGGGAGGATGACCTACGAGCAGTACTTC
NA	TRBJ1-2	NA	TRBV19	CASSIVPANYGYTF	TGTGCCAGTAGTATAGTTCCGGCCAACTATGGCTACACCTTC
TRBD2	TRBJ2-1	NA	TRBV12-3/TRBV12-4	CASSLARLAGGNEQFF	TGTGCCAGCAGTTTGGCCCGACTAGCGGGAGGGAATGAGCAGTTCTTC
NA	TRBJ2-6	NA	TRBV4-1	CASSHPTSRVSGANVLTF	TGCGCCAGCAGCCACCCAACCAGCAGGGTCTCCGGGGCCAACGTCCTGACTTTC
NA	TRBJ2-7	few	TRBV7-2	CASSLNLGEQYF	TGTGCCAGCAGCTTAAATTTGGGCGAGCAGTACTTC
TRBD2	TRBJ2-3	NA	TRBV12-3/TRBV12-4	CASGRLAVPSTDTQYF	TGTGCCAGCGGACGACTAGCGGTTCCTAGCACAGATACGCAGTATTTT
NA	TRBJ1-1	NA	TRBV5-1	CASSLSGSSTEAFF	TGCGCCAGCAGCTTGTCAGGGTCGAGCACTGAAGCTTTCTTT
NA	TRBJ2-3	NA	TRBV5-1	CASKVDGTDTQYF	TGCGCCAGCAAGGTCGACGGCACAGATACGCAGTATTTT
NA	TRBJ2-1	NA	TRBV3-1	CASSQVTDYNEQFF	TGTGCCAGCAGCCAAGTTACGGACTACAATGAGCAGTTCTTC
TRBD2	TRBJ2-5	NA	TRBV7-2	CASRKERGQETQYF	TGTGCCAGCAGGAAGGAGCGGGGGCAAGAGACCCAGTACTTC
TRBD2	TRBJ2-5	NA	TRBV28	CASSRAGNQETQYF	TGTGCCAGCAGCAGAGCGGGGAACCAAGAGACCCAGTACTTC
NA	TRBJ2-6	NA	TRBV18	CASSPQRNGANVLTF	TGTGCCAGCTCACCACAGAGGAATGGGGCCAACGTCCTGACTTTC
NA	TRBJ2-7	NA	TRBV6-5	CASSRMSTYEQYF	TGTGCCAGCAGCCGGATGTCTACCTACGAGCAGTACTTC
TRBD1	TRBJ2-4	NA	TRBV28	CASSQLDRAKNIQYF	TGTGCCAGCAGCCAACTGGACAGGGCGAAAAACATTCAGTACTTC
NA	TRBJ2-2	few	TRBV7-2	CASSLAGDTGELFF	TGTGCCAGCAGCTTAGCGGGGGATACCGGGGAGCTGTTTTTT
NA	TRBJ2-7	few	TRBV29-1	CSVESAGFTEQYF	TGCAGCGTTGAATCGGCAGGGTTCACCGAGCAGTACTTC
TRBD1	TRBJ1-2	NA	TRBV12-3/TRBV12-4	CASSPRQGRYGYTF	TGTGCCAGCAGTCCCCGACAGGGGAGGTATGGCTACACCTTC
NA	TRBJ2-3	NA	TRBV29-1	CSVEGDFSSTDTQYF	TGCAGCGTTGAAGGTGACTTCTCTAGCACAGATACGCAGTATTTT
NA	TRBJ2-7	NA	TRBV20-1	CSAIAWGGNYEQYF	TGCAGTGCCATTGCCTGGGGCGGTAACTACGAGCAGTACTTC
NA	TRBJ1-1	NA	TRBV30	CASGRTEAFF	TGTGCCTCGGGAAGGACTGAAGCTTTCTTT
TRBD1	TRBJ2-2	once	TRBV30	CAWSGGQPNTGELFF	TGTGCCTGGAGTGGGGGACAGCCGAACACCGGGGAGCTGTTTTTT
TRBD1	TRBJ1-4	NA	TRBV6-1	CASRTKTGSNEKLFF	TGTGCCAGCAGAACTAAGACAGGGTCTAATGAAAAACTGTTTTTT
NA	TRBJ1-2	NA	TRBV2	CASVGGRVSYGYTF	TGTGCCAGCGTGGGAGGAAGGGTTAGCTATGGCTACACCTTC
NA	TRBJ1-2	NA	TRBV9	CASSVETNYGYTF	TGTGCCAGCAGCGTAGAGACTAACTATGGCTACACCTTC
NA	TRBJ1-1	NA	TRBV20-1	CSASAGMNTEAFF	TGCAGTGCTAGCGCGGGGATGAACACTGAAGCTTTCTTT